The next 8 T cell receptor beta chains were all read from a single sample in a study of siplizumab effects on memory and regulatory T cells. The data were produced by immunoSEQ multiplex PCR, yet TCRdb's version contains in-frame clones alone and is incomplete. The sample carries approximately 75,000 clones, roughly 93% recorded once. The sample taken for sequencing was CD8+ T cells sorted from blood. The source is a human donor in good health.

V gene TRBV9 combines with J gene TRBJ2-3; D may be TRBD1 (6 bases). The ends were cut back, 0 bases at V and 3 bases at J, with 11 bases in the middle. This CDR3 is 15 amino acids long. Germline V gene lookup returns CDR1 SGDLS and CDR2 YYNGEE. The CDR3 loop is CASSVAYRATDTQYF. The CDR3 region has the DNA TGTGCCAGCAGCGTAGCTTACAGGGCGACAGATACGCAGTATTTT.

On this clone: Other DNA sequences in this sample translate to the same CDR3. This sequence joins TRBV9 and TRBJ2-7; a possible D gene is TRBD2 (7 bases). The CDR3 runs 14 residues. Looked up from germline, CDR1 is SGDLS and CDR2 is YYNGEE. Trimming took 0 bases from V and 2 from J, leaving 9 bases between them. The CDR3 loop is CASSVGGGTYEQYF. The CDR3 bases are TGTGCCAGCAGCGTAGGCGGGGGCACCTACGAGCAGTACTTC.

This rearrangement joins TRBV5-6 to TRBJ2-2; no reliable D call. The CDR3 has 17 amino acids. The V gene's germline CDR1 is SGHDT and CDR2 YYEEEE. The germline V and J ends were trimmed by 8 bases and 3 bases, with 23 bases remaining between them. The CDR3 DNA reads TGTGCCAGTACTCTTGTCCCGTGGGCGGATTACACCGGGGAGCTGTTTTTT. Protein product: CASTLVPWADYTGELFF.

V is TRBV9 and J is TRBJ2-3; weak D call: TRBD2 (6 bases). Trimming stripped 3 bases from V and 0 bases from J, with 14 bases between. Germline values: CDR1 SGDLS, CDR2 YYNGEE. The CDR3 loop spans 16 amino acids. CDR3 DNA sequence: TGTGCCAGCAGCGCCGATAGGAGGGCTAGCACAGATACGCAGTATTTT. Translation gives CASSADRRASTDTQYF. Drawing the rest from reference TRBV9 and TRBJ2-3, the complete variable domain is DSGVTQTPKHLITATGQRVTLRCSPRSGDLSVYWYQQSLDQGLQFLIQYYNGEERAKGNILERFSAQQFPDLHSELNLSSLELGDSALYFCASSADRRASTDTQYFGPGTRLTVL.

V usage is TRBV6-4 and J usage is TRBJ2-1, with 9 nucleotides matching TRBD2. Per the germline V gene, CDR1 is MRHNA and CDR2 is SNTAGT. The CDR3 is 16 residues long. V lost 5 bases, J lost 4 bases, and 9 bases stayed unmatched. CDR3 DNA sequence: TGTGCCAGCAGTACTTCTAGCGGGGAAGCATACAATGAGCAGTTCTTC. It encodes CASSTSSGEAYNEQFF.

A single count supports this clone. The CDR3 sequence is CASRPPPTGNQPQHF. CDR3 sequence (DNA): TGTGCCAGCAGGCCTCCCCCGACAGGCAATCAGCCCCAGCATTTT. This chain joins TRBV28 and TRBJ1-5; tentatively, D is TRBD1 (5 bases). Germline lookup yields CDR1 MDHEN and CDR2 SYDVKM. Trimming shortened V by 6 bases and J by 2 bases, and 14 bases separated the two germline ends. The CDR3 contains 15 residues.

The CDR3 sequence is CASSLGGREVNYGYTF. The CDR3, as DNA: TGTGCCAGCAGCTTAGGGGGCAGGGAGGTTAACTATGGCTACACCTTC. The chain links TRBV7-2 to TRBJ1-2, with a tentative D call TRBD1 (5 bases). CDR1 and CDR2 (germline): SGHTA, FQGNSA. There are 16 residues in the CDR3. The germline V and J ends were trimmed by 1 base and 1 base, with 13 bases remaining between them.

This chain links TRBV19 with TRBJ2-7, with D perhaps matching TRBD2 (6 bases). The germline CDR1 and CDR2 sequences are LNHDA and SQIVND (reference sequence). CDR3 size: 14 residues. The V end lost 3 bases, the J end lost 4 bases, and 13 bases lay between the germline ends. The CDR3 DNA reads as TGTGCCAGTAGTATGGGGACGGGAGATTACGAGCAGTACTTC. This sequence encodes CASSMGTGDYEQYF.